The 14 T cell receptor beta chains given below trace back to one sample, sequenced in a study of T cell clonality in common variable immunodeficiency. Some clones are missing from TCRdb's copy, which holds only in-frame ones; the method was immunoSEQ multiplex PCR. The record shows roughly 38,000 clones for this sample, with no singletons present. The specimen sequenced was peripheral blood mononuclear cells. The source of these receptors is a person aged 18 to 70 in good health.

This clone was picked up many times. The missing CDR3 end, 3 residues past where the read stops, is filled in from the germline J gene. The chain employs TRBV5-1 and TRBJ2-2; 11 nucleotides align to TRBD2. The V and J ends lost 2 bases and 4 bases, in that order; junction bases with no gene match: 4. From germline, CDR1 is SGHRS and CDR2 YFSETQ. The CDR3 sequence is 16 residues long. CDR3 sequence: CASSLPGTSGTGELFF. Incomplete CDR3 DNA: TGCGCCAGCAGCTTACCCGGGACTAGCGGCACCGGGGAG.

The DNA read from the CDR3 is TGTGCCAGCAGCCAAGGCAGGCAAAATGAAAAA. The encoded protein is CASSQGRQNEK. The complete CDR3 sequence is CASSQGRQNEKLFF. This chain joins TRBV16 and TRBJ1-4; no definite D call. Read coverage stops 3 residues before the CDR3 terminus; the germline J gene supplies the remainder. This CDR3 spans 14 amino acids. Trimming shortened V by 2 bases and J by 5 bases, and 9 bases separated the two germline ends. Germline V gene lookup returns CDR1 KGHSY and CDR2 FQNENV. Full variable domain (remainder filled in from reference TRBV16 and TRBJ1-4): GEEVAQTPKHLVRGEGQKAKLYCAPIKGHSYVFWYQQVLKNEFKFLISFQNENVFDETGMPKERFSAKCLPNSPCSLEIQATKLEDSAVYFCASSQGRQNEKLFFGSGTQLSVL.

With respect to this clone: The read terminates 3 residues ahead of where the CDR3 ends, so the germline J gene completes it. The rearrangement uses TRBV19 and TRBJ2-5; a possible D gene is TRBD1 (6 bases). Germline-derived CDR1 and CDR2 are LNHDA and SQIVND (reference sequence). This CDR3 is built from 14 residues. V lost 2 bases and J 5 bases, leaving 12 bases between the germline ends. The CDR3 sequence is CASSILGGWETQYF. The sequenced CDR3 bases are TGTGCCAGTAGTATATTAGGGGGATGGGAGACC.

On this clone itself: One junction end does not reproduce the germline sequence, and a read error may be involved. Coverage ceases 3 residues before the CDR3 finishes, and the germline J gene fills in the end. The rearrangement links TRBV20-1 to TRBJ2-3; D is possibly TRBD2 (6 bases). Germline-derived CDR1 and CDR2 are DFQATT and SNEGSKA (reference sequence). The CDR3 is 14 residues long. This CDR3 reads CNARGLLAVFTQYF. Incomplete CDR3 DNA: TGCAATGCTAGAGGTTTACTAGCAGTTTTCACG.

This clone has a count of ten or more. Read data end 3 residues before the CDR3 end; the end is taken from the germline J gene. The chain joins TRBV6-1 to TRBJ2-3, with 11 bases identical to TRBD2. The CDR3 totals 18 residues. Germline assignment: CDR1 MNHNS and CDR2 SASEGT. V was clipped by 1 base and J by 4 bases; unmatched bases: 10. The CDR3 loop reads CASSEGGTSGRAADTQYF. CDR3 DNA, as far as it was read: TGTGCCAGCAGTGAAGGTGGAACTAGCGGGAGAGCCGCAGATACG.

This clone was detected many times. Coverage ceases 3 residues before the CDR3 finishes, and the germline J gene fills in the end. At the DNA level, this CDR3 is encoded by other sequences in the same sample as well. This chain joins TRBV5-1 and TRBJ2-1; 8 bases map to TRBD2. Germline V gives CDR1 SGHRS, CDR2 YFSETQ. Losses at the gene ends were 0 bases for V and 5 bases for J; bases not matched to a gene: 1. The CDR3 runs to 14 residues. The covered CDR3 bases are TGCGCCAGCAGCTTGGCACTAGCGGACAATGAG. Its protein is CASSLALADNE. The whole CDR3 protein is CASSLALADNEQFF.

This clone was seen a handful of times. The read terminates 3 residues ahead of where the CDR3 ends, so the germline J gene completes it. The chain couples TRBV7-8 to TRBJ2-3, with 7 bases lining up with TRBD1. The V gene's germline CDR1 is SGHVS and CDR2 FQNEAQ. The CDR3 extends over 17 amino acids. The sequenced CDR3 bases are TGTGCCAGCAGCTTAACTGGACAGGATTATAGCAATCAGCCG. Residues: CASSLTGQDYSNQP. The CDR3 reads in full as CASSLTGQDYSNQPQYF.

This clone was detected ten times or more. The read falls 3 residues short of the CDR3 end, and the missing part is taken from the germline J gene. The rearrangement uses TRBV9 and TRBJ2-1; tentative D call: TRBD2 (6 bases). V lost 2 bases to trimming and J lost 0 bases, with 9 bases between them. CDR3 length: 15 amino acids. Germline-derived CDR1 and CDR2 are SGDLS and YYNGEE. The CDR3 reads CASSVGGGSYNEQFF. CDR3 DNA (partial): TGTGCCAGCAGCGTGGGGGGAGGCTCCTACAATGAG. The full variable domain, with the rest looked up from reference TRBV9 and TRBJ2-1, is DSGVTQTPKHLITATGQRVTLRCSPRSGDLSVYWYQQSLDQGLQFLIQYYNGEERAKGNILERFSAQQFPDLHSELNLSSLELGDSALYFCASSVGGGSYNEQFFGPGTRLTVL.

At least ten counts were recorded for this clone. The sequenced part of the CDR3 DNA is TGTGCCAGCAGCTTAGACAGGGGCACAGATACG. Protein: CASSLDRGTDT. The full CDR3 sequence reads CASSLDRGTDTQYF. This sequence joins TRBV11-2 and TRBJ2-3; tentative D call: TRBD1 (5 bases). Read coverage stops 3 residues before the CDR3 terminus; the germline J gene supplies the remainder. The CDR3 has 14 residues. Germline assignment: CDR1 SGHAT and CDR2 FQNNGV. V lost 0 bases and J lost 1, with 5 bases in between. The full variable domain, with the rest looked up from reference TRBV11-2 and TRBJ2-3, is EAGVAQSPRYKIIEKRQSVAFWCNPISGHATLYWYQQILGQGPKLLIQFQNNGVVDDSQLPKDRFSAERLKGVDSTLKIQPAKLEDSAVYLCASSLDRGTDTQYFGPGTRLTVL.

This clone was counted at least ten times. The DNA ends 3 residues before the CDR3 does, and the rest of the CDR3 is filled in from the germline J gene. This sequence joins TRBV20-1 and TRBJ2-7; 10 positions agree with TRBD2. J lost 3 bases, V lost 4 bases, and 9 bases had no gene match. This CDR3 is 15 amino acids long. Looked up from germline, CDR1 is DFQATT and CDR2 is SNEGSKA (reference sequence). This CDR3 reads CSAIEPGLANYEQYF. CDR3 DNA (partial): TGCAGTGCTATAGAACCGGGACTAGCGAACTACGAG.

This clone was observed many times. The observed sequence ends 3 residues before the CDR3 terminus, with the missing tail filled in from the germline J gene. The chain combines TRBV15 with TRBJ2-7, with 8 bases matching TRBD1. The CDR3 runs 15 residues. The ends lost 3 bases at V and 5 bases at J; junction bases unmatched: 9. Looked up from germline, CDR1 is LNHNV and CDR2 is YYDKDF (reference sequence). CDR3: CATSRDRATLHEQYF. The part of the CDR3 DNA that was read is TGTGCCACCAGCAGGGACAGGGCAACTCTCCACGAG.

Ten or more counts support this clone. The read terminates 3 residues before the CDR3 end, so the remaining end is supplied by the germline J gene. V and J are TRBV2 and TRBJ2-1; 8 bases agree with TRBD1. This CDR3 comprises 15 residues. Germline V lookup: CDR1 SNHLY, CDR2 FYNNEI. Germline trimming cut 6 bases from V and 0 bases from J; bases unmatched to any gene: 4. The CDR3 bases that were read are TGTGCCAGCAGGGTAGGGACAGGCTCCTACAATGAG. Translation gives CASRVGTGSYNE. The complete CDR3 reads CASRVGTGSYNEQFF. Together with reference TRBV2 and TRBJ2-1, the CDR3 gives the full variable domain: EPEVTQTPSHQVTQMGQEVILRCVPISNHLYFYWYRQILGQKVEFLVSFYNNEISEKSEIFDDQFSVERPDGSNFTLKIRSTKLEDSAMYFCASRVGTGSYNEQFFGPGTRLTVL.

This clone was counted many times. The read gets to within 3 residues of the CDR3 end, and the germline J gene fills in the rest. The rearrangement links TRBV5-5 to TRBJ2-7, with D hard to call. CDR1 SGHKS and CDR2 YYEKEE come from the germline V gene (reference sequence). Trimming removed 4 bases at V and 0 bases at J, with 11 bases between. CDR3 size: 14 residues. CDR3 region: CASSLPPSSYEQYF. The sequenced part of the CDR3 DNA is TGTGCCAGCAGCCTCCCTCCTAGCTCCTACGAG.

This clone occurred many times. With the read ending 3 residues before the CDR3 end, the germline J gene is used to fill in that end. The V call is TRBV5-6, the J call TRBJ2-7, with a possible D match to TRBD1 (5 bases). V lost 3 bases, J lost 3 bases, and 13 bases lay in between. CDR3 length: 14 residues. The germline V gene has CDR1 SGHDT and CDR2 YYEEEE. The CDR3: CASSWQGRVYEQYF. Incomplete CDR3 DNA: TGTGCCAGCAGCTGGCAGGGAAGGGTCTACGAG.